The 22 T cell receptor beta chains below all came from one sample that was sequenced in a study of identical twins. TCRdb reprocessed the 5' RACE reads via MiXCR and lists one record per CDR3 protein. This repertoire shows about 240,000 distinct CDR3 sequences, 10% to 15% found once; its top ten account for more than 3.5%. These same records also appear under a second study, on yellow fever vaccine responses in identical twins.

The sample comprised memory (CD45RO+) T cells sorted from blood. These receptors originate from a woman between 18 and 29 years old in good health.

This clonotype was detected only a few times. The chain carries TRBV28 and TRBJ2-1; 9 positions agree with TRBD2. After removal of 2 bases from V and 8 bases from J, the junction contained 4 bases not matched to a gene. The length of the CDR3 is 14 residues. Looked up from germline, CDR1 is MDHEN and CDR2 is SYDVKM. The CDR3 loop reads CASSLGGGAHEQFF. CDR3 bases: TGTGCCAGCAGTTTAGGCGGGGGGGCCCATGAGCAGTTCTTC.

This clonotype appeared a single time. The chain is built from TRBV12-3 or TRBV12-4 and TRBJ2-4; weak D call: TRBD1 (6 bases). This CDR3 has 12 residues. V was trimmed by 6 bases and J by 15 bases, leaving 18 bases between them. The CDR3 DNA reads TGTGCCAGCAGGCCAAAACCGGACAGACTGTACTTC. Translated: CASRPKPDRLYF.

The chain combines TRBV6-4 with TRBJ2-1; TRBD2 is a possible D gene (6 bases). In germline, CDR1 is MRHNA, CDR2 SNTAGT. Trimming cost V 6 bases and J 6 bases, with 12 bases left between them. The CDR3 extends over 13 amino acids. The CDR3 bases are TGTGCCAGCAGCCTGGACTACCTCAATGAGCAGTTCTTC. It codes for CASSLDYLNEQFF.

The rearrangement uses TRBV5-1 and TRBJ2-6, with D uncertain. This CDR3 is built from 18 residues. CDR1 and CDR2 (germline): SGHRS, YFSETQ. V was pared by 0 bases and J by 7 bases, with 20 bases between. The CDR3 sequence: CASSLGAGPWLKANVLTF. The CDR3 DNA reads TGCGCCAGCAGCTTGGGAGCAGGCCCCTGGTTAAAAGCCAACGTCCTGACTTTC.

This clonotype appeared many times. The chain combines TRBV6-1 with TRBJ1-2, with D maybe TRBD1 (5 bases). The CDR3 consists of 14 residues. Germline CDR1 is MNHNS and CDR2 is SASEGT. Trimming stripped 4 bases from V and 7 bases from J, with 16 bases between. CDR3 protein: CASSAGRDVLGYTF. For the CDR3, the DNA is TGTGCCAGCAGTGCCGGGAGGGACGTCCTTGGCTACACCTTC.

The chain couples TRBV20-1 to TRBJ2-3; D is unresolved. Trimming shortened V by 3 bases and J by 7 bases, and 8 bases separated the two germline ends. The germline CDR1 and CDR2 sequences are DFQATT and SNEGSKA (reference sequence). The CDR3 is 11 amino acids. The CDR3 nucleotides are TGCAGTGCTAGCAATAAGAATACGCAGTATTTT. This gives the protein CSASNKNTQYF.

The chain couples TRBV7-2 to TRBJ1-3; a possible D gene is TRBD1 (5 bases). Germline CDR1 is SGHTA and CDR2 is FQGNSA. Trimming took off 0 bases at V and 7 bases at J, with 13 bases between the two ends. This CDR3 is built from 15 residues. CDR3 amino acids: CASSLAPVRGNTIYF. The CDR3 region has the DNA TGTGCCAGCAGCTTAGCCCCCGTGCGGGGGAACACCATATATTTT. The full variable domain, in which reference TRBV7-2 and TRBJ1-3 provide the parts outside the CDR3, is GAGVSQSPSNKVTEKGKDVELRCDPISGHTALYWYRQSLGQGLEFLIYFQGNSAPDKSGLPSDRFSAERTGGSVSTLTIQRTQQEDSAVYLCASSLAPVRGNTIYFGEGSWLTVV.

In its sample, this clonotype was seen many times. The J gene is TRBJ2-2, the V gene TRBV7-2, with no clear D. This CDR3 has 13 residues. From germline, CDR1 is SGHTA and CDR2 FQGNSA. Trimming stripped 5 bases from V and 4 bases from J, with 8 bases between. The CDR3 DNA reads TGTGCCAGCAGCCAGAACCCCACCGGGGAGCTGTTTTTT. Its protein product is CASSQNPTGELFF.

The chain is built from TRBV5-1 and TRBJ2-1; 11 nucleotides align to TRBD2. V gave up 0 bases and J gave up 2 bases; unmatched junction bases: 4. Germline lookup yields CDR1 SGHRS and CDR2 YFSETQ. CDR3 length: 17 residues. This CDR3 is CASSLGIAGGPYNEQFF. The CDR3 nucleotides read TGCGCCAGCAGCTTGGGCATAGCGGGGGGGCCCTACAATGAGCAGTTCTTC. Based on the CDR3 plus reference TRBV5-1 and TRBJ2-1, the full variable domain is KAGVTQTPRYLIKTRGQQVTLSCSPISGHRSVSWYQQTPGQGLQFLFEYFSETQRNKGNFPGRFSGRQFSNSRSEMNVSTLELGDSALYLCASSLGIAGGPYNEQFFGPGTRLTVL.

J is TRBJ2-7 and V is TRBV29-1; 9 nucleotides agree with TRBD1. Germline V CDR1 and CDR2: SQVTM, ANQGSEA. V lost 4 bases and J lost 6; bases outside the gene matches: 16. This CDR3 has 16 residues. The CDR3 reads CSVAGTGMSGYREQYF. CDR3 DNA sequence: TGCAGCGTTGCGGGGACAGGGATGTCGGGGTACCGCGAGCAGTACTTC.

A few counts support this clonotype. The gene calls are TRBV25-1 and TRBJ1-2, with 8 bases identical to TRBD1. The CDR3 length is 14 residues. Germline values: CDR1 MGHDK, CDR2 SYGVNS. Germline trimming cut 3 bases from V and 7 bases from J; bases unmatched to any gene: 7. CDR3 DNA: TGTGCCAGCAGTGAGCCCAGGGGGCTAGGTGGCTACACCTTC. Its translation: CASSEPRGLGGYTF.

This clonotype appeared many times. The rearrangement joins TRBV29-1 to TRBJ2-5, with D perhaps TRBD2 (5 bases). Between the trimmed V and J ends, which lost 5 bases and 1 base, there was a span of 8 bases. The length of the CDR3 is 12 residues. Germline V lookup: CDR1 SQVTM, CDR2 ANQGSEA. CDR3: CSVLAGQETQYF. The CDR3 DNA follows: TGCAGCGTTCTCGCGGGCCAAGAGACCCAGTACTTC.

The chain joins TRBV20-1 to TRBJ1-1; D is perhaps TRBD1 (5 bases). V was pared by 3 bases and J by 5 bases, with 16 bases between. Germline V gene sequence: CDR1 DFQATT, CDR2 SNEGSKA (reference sequence). The CDR3 is 14 amino acids. CDR3 region: CSARVLGAATEAFF. CDR3 DNA sequence: TGCAGTGCTAGGGTCCTCGGGGCCGCTACTGAAGCTTTCTTT.

This clonotype was observed at least ten times. The V gene is TRBV15, the J gene TRBJ2-5; 7 nucleotides agree with TRBD1. With 0 bases clipped from V and 3 bases from J, the junction kept 1 base outside the gene matches. The germline V gene encodes CDR1 LNHNV and CDR2 YYDKDF (reference sequence). The CDR3 runs 14 residues. The CDR3 spells CATSRDGTEETQYF. The CDR3 coding sequence is TGTGCCACCAGCAGAGACGGGACAGAAGAGACCCAGTACTTC. The entire variable domain, with the rest obtained from reference TRBV15 and TRBJ2-5, is as follows: DAMVIQNPRYQVTQFGKPVTLSCSQTLNHNVMYWYQQKSSQAPKLLFHYYDKDFNNEADTPDNFQSRRPNTSFCFLDIRSPGLGDTAMYLCATSRDGTEETQYFGPGTRLLVL.

The V call is TRBV5-1, the J call TRBJ2-7; D could derive from TRBD1 or TRBD2 (6 bases each). This CDR3 is 15 amino acids long. V lost 0 bases and J 4 bases, leaving 14 bases between the germline ends. Germline CDR1 is SGHRS and CDR2 is YFSETQ. CDR3 DNA sequence: TGCGCCAGCAGCTTGGAGGGGGGTGTTAGTTACGAGCAGTACTTC. Translated: CASSLEGGVSYEQYF.

This clonotype was counted a few times. The chain has TRBV20-1 and TRBJ2-7, with D perhaps TRBD2 (5 bases). CDR1 is DFQATT and CDR2 is SNEGSKA in the germline V gene (reference sequence). The CDR3 has 13 residues. The V end lost 5 bases, the J end lost 3 bases, and 14 bases lay between the germline ends. The CDR3 DNA follows: TGCAGTGCTCGATGGGGAGCTAGCTACGAGCAGTACTTC. Translation gives CSARWGASYEQYF.

The chain couples TRBV15 to TRBJ2-7; D might be TRBD1 (6 bases). The CDR3 is 16 residues long. CDR1 is LNHNV, CDR2 YYDKDF, per germline (reference sequence). V was cut by 2 bases and J by 0 bases, with 14 bases left in between. The DNA for the CDR3 is TGTGCCACCAGCAGATCCCTGGACAGCTACTCCTACGAGCAGTACTTC. Translating gives CATSRSLDSYSYEQYF.

V gene TRBV29-1 combines with J gene TRBJ1-1, with D tentatively TRBD1 (5 bases). Germline loops: CDR1 SQVTM, CDR2 ANQGSEA. V lost 6 bases to trimming and J lost 13 bases, with 15 bases between them. The length of the CDR3 is 10 residues. The CDR3 spells CSVDQGVGFF. CDR3 nucleotide sequence: TGCAGCGTCGATCAGGGTGTCGGTTTCTTT.

In this sample, this clonotype turned up a few times. V gene TRBV24-1 combines with J gene TRBJ2-1, with TRBD1 matching over 9 bases. The CDR3 spans 19 residues. Germline trimming cut 4 bases from V and 6 bases from J; bases unmatched to any gene: 18. From germline, CDR1 is KGHDR and CDR2 SFDVKD. The CDR3 DNA reads TGTGCCACCAGTGACCCCTTCTCCGGGACAGGGAGAGGTGGCAATGAGCAGTTCTTC. Translating it yields CATSDPFSGTGRGGNEQFF.

Turning to this clonotype: Germline is not matched at one junction end, which may reflect a read error. This chain links TRBV20-1 with TRBJ2-2; 11 bases fit TRBD1. Per germline, CDR1 DFQATT and CDR2 SNEGSKA (reference sequence). This CDR3 region has 13 residues. The CDR3 protein is CSAGQGEAGVLFF. The CDR3, as DNA: TGCAGTGCGGGACAGGGGGAGGCCGGGGTGCTGTTTTTT.

This clonotype has only a few counts. This chain joins TRBV27 and TRBJ2-1; D is unresolved. Trimming stripped 4 bases from V and 4 bases from J, with 11 bases between. The CDR3 has 14 amino acids. Germline-derived CDR1 and CDR2 are MNHEY and SMNVEV (reference sequence). The CDR3 protein is CASSSRAEYNEQFF. In nucleotides, the CDR3 is TGTGCCAGCAGTTCTAGGGCGGAGTACAATGAGCAGTTCTTC.

This clonotype was seen more than once but under ten times. The V call is TRBV15, the J call TRBJ2-3; D remains ambiguous. The CDR3 length is 13 residues. Germline-derived CDR1 and CDR2 are LNHNV and YYDKDF (reference sequence). Trimming pared 3 bases from V and 7 bases from J, leaving 11 bases between. The DNA for the CDR3 is TGTGCCACCAGCAGCCCTCTCGTACATACGCAGTATTTT. This sequence encodes CATSSPLVHTQYF.